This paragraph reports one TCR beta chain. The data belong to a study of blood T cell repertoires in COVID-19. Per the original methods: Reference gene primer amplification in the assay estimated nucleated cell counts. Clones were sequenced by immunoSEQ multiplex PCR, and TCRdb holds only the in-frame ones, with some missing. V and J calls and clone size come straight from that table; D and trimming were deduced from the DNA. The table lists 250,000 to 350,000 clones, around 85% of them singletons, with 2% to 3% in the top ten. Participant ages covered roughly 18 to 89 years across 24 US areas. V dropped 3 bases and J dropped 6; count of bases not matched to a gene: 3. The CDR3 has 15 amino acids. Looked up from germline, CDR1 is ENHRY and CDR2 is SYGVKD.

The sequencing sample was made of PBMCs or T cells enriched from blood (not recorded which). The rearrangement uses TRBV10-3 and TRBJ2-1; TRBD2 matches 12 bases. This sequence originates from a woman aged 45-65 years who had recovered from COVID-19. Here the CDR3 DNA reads TGTGCCATCAGTGAACTAGCGGGGGGCCTCAATGAGCAGTTCTTC. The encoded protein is CAISELAGGLNEQFF.